The clone carrying this T cell receptor beta chain was seen a single time. This entry comes from a study of blood T cell repertoires in COVID-19. Participants were placed into cohorts based on the clinical history they reported. Resolution of symptoms, clearance, or two negative PCRs was present in recovered Cohort 3 donors. The repertoire was sequenced with immunoSEQ multiplex PCR; TCRdb's copy has only in-frame clones and lacks some. Seen here are roughly 500,000 clones, roughly 88% observed once, and the top ten hold 1.8%. The specimen sequenced was PBMCs or T cells enriched from blood (not recorded which). The TCR originated in a woman aged 35 to 49 who had recovered from COVID-19.

The CDR3 nucleotides read TGTGCCAGCAGCTCACCCGCTACGGGACTACAAGAGACCCAGTACTTC. This codes for CASSSPATGLQETQYF. The rearrangement links TRBV5-4 to TRBJ2-5; 7 positions agree with TRBD2. Germline CDR1 reads SGHNT; CDR2 reads YYREEE (reference sequence). The CDR3 loop spans 16 amino acids. J was trimmed by 2 bases and V by 3 bases; bases with no gene match: 10.